This paragraph covers one T cell receptor beta chain sequence. Its antigen is still unknown. The record has no base qualities; no much larger clone is one base away. The sample is drawn from a study of blood T cells in healthy people across ages (dated by TCRdb to between 2014 and 2017). The study in broad terms: In model experiments, template switching captured roughly one uniquely barcoded TCR beta cDNA molecule for every two T cells. To track age-related changes in TCR beta repertoire diversity, the study relied on deep sequencing normalized with unique cDNA molecular identifiers. The donors were split into four age groups: young (average around 17 years), middle-aged (roughly 40), aged (approximately 60) and long-lived (roughly 77). To avoid experimental bias, donors of different ages were randomly spread across the sequencing lanes. Using the same blood draw, the study looked at two additional independent replicas of 1 million unique cDNA reads for two donors, one aged 18 to 30 and the other aged 80 or older. What the study reported, not specific to this receptor: A strong correlation was found between observed TCR beta diversity and the percentage of naive T cells measured by flow cytometry. Compared with the aged group, more naive CD4+ T cells, fewer expanded clones and increased TCR diversity were shown by the long-lived group, suggesting age selection. Because donor CMV infection status was unknown, age-related changes in expanded clonotypes were potentially confounded. As age increased, observed TCR beta diversity per million T cells dropped in a roughly linear way, and a significant reduction was already evident by age around 41. Estimates of total diversity from one million sequenced T cells were regarded as lower bounds and underestimates. Conclusive comparison of naive and antigen-experienced compartments was prevented by the profiling of bulk unsorted PBMCs.

The donors were some 39 Caucasian individuals from Russia, aged roughly 6 to 90 years, who were systemically healthy. Each donor gave approximately 10 milliliters of peripheral blood, collected into EDTA-treated Vacutainer tubes. Ficoll-Paque density-gradient centrifugation was used to isolate PBMCs, with at least 6.5 million per sample. Total RNA, at least 5.5 micrograms per sample, was extracted from PBMCs with Trizol reagent. Naive CD45RAhigh/CD27high T cell percentages were measured by flow cytometry on a PBMC aliquot from every donor. Receptors were amplified or captured by 5' RACE. TCRdb shows the sequencer as Illumina HiSeq 2500. The second PCR ran for roughly 7 to 12 cycles and used a J-beta primer mix along with a sample-barcoded 5' primer. Each TCR beta cDNA molecule received a unique molecular identifier from a template-switch 5' adaptor carrying 12 random nucleotides. At least 3 million CDR3-containing paired-end reads were obtained from each sample. First-strand cDNA was synthesized from all RNA with the Mint cDNA synthesis kit, primed by a TRBC-specific oligonucleotide. Following uracil-DNA glycosylase treatment, all cDNA underwent a first 18-cycle PCR with the universal primers M1SS and BC2_uni_R. In the original analysis: For normalization, 1 million high-quality reads, each with a distinct molecular identifier, were randomly selected from each sample. Instead of being binned into consensus sequences, reads that shared molecular identifiers were thrown out. MiTCR, run with a Q25 quality threshold and the strictest error-elimination algorithm, handled CDR3 identification, clonotype clustering and error correction. A nonparametric unseen species model with Euler transformation was used to estimate lower-bound total TCR beta diversity. In-frame beta chains were kept once TCRdb had trimmed the public reads at Q25 with fastp and called clones with MiXCR. A single entry per CDR3 protein holds the most common genes and DNA from its merged rows. These V and J calls derive from TCRdb rather than the authors' analysis. Present in this sample are over a million distinct CDR3 sequences, 40% to 45% of which were seen just once. About 19% of the sample is in the top ten clones.

Cut back by 2 bases and 5 bases, the V and J ends lie 10 bases apart. Reading from cysteine to phenylalanine, the CDR3 counts 14 amino acids. Just the 42-base CDR3 DNA is kept, in frame starting at base 1. The germline V gene (reference sequence) sets CDR1 to MNHEY and CDR2 to SMNVEV. The specimen was blood. Rearrangement joined TRBV27 to TRBJ1-5, with TRBD1 tentatively as D gene (6 bases match). The clonotype was recovered from a woman aged 55-69 years in good health. The DNA sequence reads TGTGCCAGCAGTTTAGCTGGACAGCATCAGCCCCAGCATTTT. Translated, it gives CASSLAGQHQPQHF.